Below are 5 T cell receptor beta chains sequenced from a single sample in a study of monozygotic twins with inflammatory bowel disease. Reanalyzing the 5' RACE reads, TCRdb keeps one entry per CDR3 protein, without DNA. This sample carries fewer than 550,000 distinct CDR3 sequences, with 2% to 3% going to the ten biggest clones. Sequencing input: blood. The source of these receptors is a human donor with ulcerative colitis or Crohn's disease, or a healthy co-twin of an affected twin (not recorded which).

V usage is TRBV4-3 and J usage is TRBJ2-7; TCRdb proposes TRBD2, but this gene call is untestable without DNA. The CDR3 consists of 17 residues. From germline, CDR1 is LGHNA and CDR2 YSLEER. CDR3 region: CASSPNRAGGGTYEQYF.

The rearrangement uses TRBV7-2 and TRBJ2-1; the D gene TCRdb calls, TRBD1, cannot be checked with no DNA. Germline CDR1 SGHTA, CDR2 FQGNSA. This CDR3 comprises 15 residues. CDR3 sequence reads: CASSLLGQGRDEQFF.

This chain links TRBV5-1 with TRBJ1-1; as DNA is missing, the TRBD1 call by TCRdb cannot be tested. The CDR3 has 12 amino acids. Looked up from germline, CDR1 is SGHRS and CDR2 is YFSETQ. The CDR3 sequence is CASSRTGGEAFF.

The chain uses TRBV7-3 and TRBJ2-1. Per the germline V gene, CDR1 is SGHTA and CDR2 is FQGTGA. This CDR3 is 13 amino acids long. CDR3 sequence reads: CASSPRPYNEQFF.

The chain is built from TRBV11-2 and TRBJ2-3. The CDR3 length is 16 residues. The germline V gene encodes CDR1 SGHAT and CDR2 FQNNGV. The CDR3 here is CASSWLEIASTDTQYF.